Listed below are T cell receptor beta chains from one sample, sequenced in a study of blood T cell repertoires in COVID-19. Profiling relied on immunoSEQ multiplex PCR, and the TCRdb table lists in-frame clones only, not all of them. The profile shows 200,000 or so clones, approximately 84% of them singletons. What was sequenced was PBMCs or T cells enriched from blood (not recorded which). These receptor sequences come from a man aged 35 to 55 who had recovered from COVID-19. CDR3s include the opening cysteine and the closing phenylalanine or tryptophan. Fields, in order: V gene, clone size, J gene, D gene, CDR3 DNA, CDR3 protein. D genes are given only for firm matches. A row's size may be missing; if present it is once, few, many or a size class.

>TRBV7-2|NA|TRBJ2-3|NA
TGTGCCAGCAGCCCTTACACAGATACGCAGTATTTT
CASSPYTDTQYF
>TRBV19|NA|TRBJ1-2|NA
TGTGCCACCTCGGGGGGCAAGCCGAACTATGGCTACACCTTC
CATSGGKPNYGYTF
>TRBV7-9|NA|TRBJ1-6|NA
TGTGCCAGCAGCCCCAGCCCGGTAACAGGGAGTCTCTATAATTCACCCCTCCACTTT
CASSPSPVTGSLYNSPLHF
>TRBV5-1|few|TRBJ1-3|NA
TGCGCCAGCAGCCCCGGGGGGGAATCTGGAAACACCATATATTTT
CASSPGGESGNTIYF
>TRBV10-3|NA|TRBJ1-2|NA
TGTGCCATCAGTGAGTCGACACAAACGGGATATGGCTACACCTTC
CAISESTQTGYGYTF
>TRBV6-2/TRBV6-3|once|TRBJ1-5|NA
TGTGCCAGCAACCCCGCGAGTCGGCAGCCCCAGCATTTT
CASNPASRQPQHF
>TRBV3-1/TRBV3-2|NA|TRBJ1-1|NA
TGTGCCAGCAGCCAAGGAGGGCGGGACACTGAAGCTTTCTTT
CASSQGGRDTEAFF
>TRBV19|NA|TRBJ2-1|TRBD2
TGTGCCAGTGCCTTAGCGGGGGGCCCCTACAATGAGCAGTTCTTC
CASALAGGPYNEQFF
>TRBV11-2|NA|TRBJ1-2|TRBD1
TGTGCCAGCAGCCCCTTTACAGGGGACTATGGCTACACCTTC
CASSPFTGDYGYTF
>TRBV5-1|NA|TRBJ2-1|TRBD2
TGCGCCAGCAGCTACGCCGGGACTAGCGGGGGGGCCGGGTACAATGAGCAGTTCTTC
CASSYAGTSGGAGYNEQFF
>TRBV11-2|NA|TRBJ1-6|TRBD1
TGTGCCAGCAGCTCCCATGGGACAGGGAGCTTTTTAGTCCCCCTCCACTTT
CASSSHGTGSFLVPLHF
>TRBV7-2|NA|TRBJ1-1|NA
TGTGCCAGCAGCCGGACATACGGAAGGGACACTGAAGCTTTCTTT
CASSRTYGRDTEAFF
>TRBV13|NA|TRBJ1-6|TRBD1
TGTGCCAGCAGCCGGGACAGGGAGAATAATTCACCCCTCCACTTT
CASSRDRENNSPLHF
>TRBV5-4|NA|TRBJ1-2|NA
TGTGCCAGCAGCTGGGAGGGGTCAGGGGCTAGCTATGGCTACACCTTC
CASSWEGSGASYGYTF
>TRBV20-1|NA|TRBJ2-3|NA
TGCAGAGTGGCGGCAGATACGCAGTATTTT
CRVAADTQYF
>TRBV11-2|NA|TRBJ2-1|TRBD1
TGTGCCAGCAGCTTGCACCGGGACAGGTCCTACAATGAGCAGTTCTTC
CASSLHRDRSYNEQFF
>TRBV1|NA|TRBJ2-2|NA
TGCACCAGCAGCCAAGAAGGGGAGCGGGTGAACACCGGGGAGCTGTTTTTT
CTSSQEGERVNTGELFF
>TRBV6-5|NA|TRBJ2-7|NA
TGTGCCAGCAGCGCAGCCCCCGGGAGCTCCTACGAGCAGTACTTC
CASSAAPGSSYEQYF
>TRBV7-6|NA|TRBJ1-3|NA
TGTGCCAGCAGCTTAGATTCAGGGGCAGGAAACACCATATATTTT
CASSLDSGAGNTIYF
>TRBV5-1|NA|TRBJ1-5|TRBD1
TGCGCCAGCAGTCAGGACAGGGATCAGCCCCAGCATTTT
CASSQDRDQPQHF
>TRBV7-9|NA|TRBJ1-4|NA
TGTGCCAGCAGCTTTCCATCCACTACTAATGAAAAACTGTTTTTT
CASSFPSTTNEKLFF
>TRBV7-9|few|TRBJ1-4|NA
TGTGCCAGCAGCTTAGGCCGGACTAATGAAAAACTGTTTTTT
CASSLGRTNEKLFF
>TRBV5-1|NA|TRBJ2-1|TRBD2
TGCGCCAGCAGCCCTGGACTAGCGGGGGGGTTCAATAAGCAGTTCTTC
CASSPGLAGGFNKQFF
>TRBV12-3/TRBV12-4|NA|TRBJ1-5|NA
TGTGCCAGCAGTTTTTCAGGGAAGAAGCCCCAGCATTTT
CASSFSGKKPQHF
>TRBV7-8|once|TRBJ1-4|NA
TGTGCCAGCAGCTTAGTACGGGAAAAACTGTTTTTT
CASSLVREKLFF
>TRBV3-1/TRBV3-2|many|TRBJ1-2|NA
TGTGCCAGCAGCCAAAGTGACAGAGGCTACACCTTC
CASSQSDRGYTF
>TRBV24-1|NA|TRBJ2-7|TRBD1
TGTGCCACCAGCCATCAGGGGGTGAATTCCTACGAGCAGTACTTC
CATSHQGVNSYEQYF
>TRBV3-1/TRBV3-2|NA|TRBJ2-6|NA
TGTGCCAGCAGCCAAGATCCGGGGGCCAACGTCCTGACTTTC
CASSQDPGANVLTF
>TRBV28|NA|TRBJ1-1|NA
TGTGCCAGCAGTTTCCTCAGGGGCGCGAACATTGAAGCTTTCTTT
CASSFLRGANIEAFF
>TRBV3-1/TRBV3-2|NA|TRBJ1-1|NA
TGTGCCAGCAGCCAAGATTTAGTTGCCAACACTGAAGCTTTCTTT
CASSQDLVANTEAFF
>TRBV6-6|NA|TRBJ2-7|TRBD1
TGTGCCAGCAGTCCTATTGCCGGGGACAGCTTAGGAACCTACGAGCAGTACTTC
CASSPIAGDSLGTYEQYF
>TRBV20-1|NA|TRBJ2-1|NA
TGCAGTGCTAGAGTACTCAATGAGCAGTTCTTC
CSARVLNEQFF
>TRBV5-1|NA|TRBJ2-3|NA
TGCGCCAGCAGCCATTCGGGGGTGGCAGATACGCAGTATTTT
CASSHSGVADTQYF
>TRBV5-1|NA|TRBJ2-7|NA
TGCGCCAGCAGCTTGCTAGGCAGCTACGAGCAGTACTTC
CASSLLGSYEQYF
>TRBV6-1|NA|TRBJ1-3|NA
TGTGCCAGCAGTGATCTGAGGGTTGGAAACACCATATATTTT
CASSDLRVGNTIYF
>TRBV7-3|NA|TRBJ2-2|TRBD1
TGTGCCAGCAGCGCCGGGACAGGCGACACCGGGGAGCTGTTTTTT
CASSAGTGDTGELFF
>TRBV20-1|few|TRBJ1-2|TRBD1
TGCAGTGCTAGTTACTTTGGGGCGACAGGGGATAGGATTACCTTC
CSASYFGATGDRITF
>TRBV3-1/TRBV3-2|NA|TRBJ2-7|TRBD1
TGTGCCAGCAGCCAAGACGCACCCGGGACAGGGTCCTACGAGCAGTACTTC
CASSQDAPGTGSYEQYF
>TRBV7-8|NA|TRBJ2-5|NA
TGTGCCAGCAGCCGCGAGTACCAAGAGACCCAGTACTTC
CASSREYQETQYF
>TRBV5-1|NA|TRBJ2-3|NA
TGCGCCAGCAGCTTGGAACAGATCGCAGATACGCAGTATTTT
CASSLEQIADTQYF
>TRBV3-1/TRBV3-2|NA|TRBJ2-3|NA
TGTGCCAGCAACTCAGGTTTTAGCACAGATACGCAGTATTTT
CASNSGFSTDTQYF
>TRBV18|NA|TRBJ1-1|NA
TGTGCCAGCTCACCTATGCAGTGGAACACTGAAGCTTTCTTT
CASSPMQWNTEAFF
>TRBV6-5|once|TRBJ1-1|NA
TGTGCCGCGCGATACAGGACCTACACTGAAGCTTTCTTT
CAARYRTYTEAFF
>TRBV9|NA|TRBJ1-2|TRBD1
TGTGCCAGCAGCCCGCGGGACAGCGGGGGCTATGGCTACACCTTC
CASSPRDSGGYGYTF
>TRBV7-2|NA|TRBJ2-3|TRBD2
TGTGCCAGCAGCTTCCCGACTAGCGGGGGCCATGACGAAGATACGCAGTATTTT
CASSFPTSGGHDEDTQYF
>TRBV7-8|NA|TRBJ2-7|NA
TGTGCCAGCAGCTTAGTCGGCGAGCAGTACTTC
CASSLVGEQYF
>TRBV2|few|TRBJ1-2|NA
TGTGCCAGCAGTGGCCTGGGGCGGGAATACTATGGCTACACCTTC
CASSGLGREYYGYTF
>TRBV19|once|TRBJ1-4|TRBD1
TGTGCCAGTAGCTGGACAGGGGGCAGACATGCAACTAATGAAAAACTGTTTTTT
CASSWTGGRHATNEKLFF
>TRBV29-1|NA|TRBJ1-1|TRBD1
TGCAGCGTCGGCCGGGACAGGGGCTGGACTGAAGCTTTCTTT
CSVGRDRGWTEAFF
>TRBV6-2/TRBV6-3|once|TRBJ2-7|TRBD1
TGTGCCAGCAGTTGGGACAGCAGCTCCTACGAGCAGTACTTC
CASSWDSSSYEQYF
>TRBV5-4|NA|TRBJ2-1|NA
TGTGCCAGCAGCTTGGTTCTAGAAGGGGGTGAGCAGTTCTTC
CASSLVLEGGEQFF
>TRBV12-5|NA|TRBJ2-5|TRBD1
TGTGCTAGTGCCCGGGGACAGATCCAAGAGACCCAGTACTTC
CASARGQIQETQYF
>TRBV10-3|NA|TRBJ1-2|TRBD1
TGTGCCATCAGTGCCTCTTCTGACAGGGGGGTAGTTAACTATGGCTACACCTTC
CAISASSDRGVVNYGYTF